These T cell receptor beta chains were read from a single sample in a study of brain T cells in children with intractable seizures. Assay used: immunoSEQ multiplex PCR; TCRdb lists only in-frame clones, some missing. The sample records approximately 110,000 clones, roughly 94% being singletons. Here the sequenced sample was peripheral blood, taken at surgery. These receptors all stem from a boy under two years old with hemimegalencephaly and intractable seizures. Each CDR3 is given with its conserved first and last residue. A D gene is named only where the DNA matches it firmly. The size of a clone is reported for some rows only, either as once, few or many, or as a class for expanded clones.

>TRBV7-3|TRBJ2-1|TRBD2|.
TGTGCCAGCAGCTTCGGCGGGGGCTCCTACAATGAGCAGTTCTTC
CASSFGGGSYNEQFF
>TRBV7-2|TRBJ2-7|.|.
TGTGCCAGCAGCCTTAAATGGGGGAGTCTGGTCGAGCAGTACTTC
CASSLKWGSLVEQYF
>TRBV6-6|TRBJ2-2|TRBD2|.
TGTGCCAGCCGGGATAGCGGGAAATCGGGCGGGGAGCTGTTTTTT
CASRDSGKSGGELFF
>TRBV10-2|TRBJ2-7|TRBD2|.
TGCGCCAGCGAGACTAGCGGTTACGAGCAGTACTTC
CASETSGYEQYF
>TRBV19|TRBJ1-2|.|.
TGTGCCAGTAGAGAGGGATTTAACTATGGCTACACCTTC
CASREGFNYGYTF
>TRBV27|TRBJ2-3|TRBD1|.
TGTGCCAGCAGTCAAAGGACAGGGCGGACAGATACGCAGTATTTT
CASSQRTGRTDTQYF
>TRBV27|TRBJ1-2|.|.
TGTGCCAGCAGTTTCCAGGGGTCGGGCTATGGCTACACCTTC
CASSFQGSGYGYTF
>TRBV12-3/TRBV12-4|TRBJ1-6|.|few
TGTGCCAGCAGTTTAAGCCCTTCACCCCTCCACTTT
CASSLSPSPLHF
>TRBV28|TRBJ1-2|.|.
TGTGCCAGCAACCCTGGGACTAACTATGGCTACACCTTC
CASNPGTNYGYTF
>TRBV3-1/TRBV3-2|TRBJ2-3|TRBD2|.
TGTGCCAGCAGCTCCCCATGGACTAGCGGGAGGGCCGTCACAGATACGCAGTATTTT
CASSSPWTSGRAVTDTQYF
>TRBV12-5|TRBJ1-1|.|.
TGTGCTAGTGGTTTGTGGGGATCTGAAGCTTTCTTT
CASGLWGSEAFF
>TRBV6-5|TRBJ2-7|.|.
TGTGCCAGCAGTTACAGGCGGACAGTCCCCTACGAGCAGTACTTC
CASSYRRTVPYEQYF
>TRBV19|TRBJ2-7|.|.
TGTGCCAGTAGCCCGGCTCCCTCCTACGAGCAGTACTTC
CASSPAPSYEQYF
>TRBV27|TRBJ2-7|.|.
TGTGCCAGCAGTTTGCCGGGGAACTACGAGCAGTACTTC
CASSLPGNYEQYF
>TRBV6-1|TRBJ2-7|TRBD2|few
TGTGCCAGCAGTGAAGGGACTAGCGGGTCCTACGAGCAGTACTTC
CASSEGTSGSYEQYF
>TRBV14|TRBJ2-2|.|.
TGTGCCAGCAGCCAAGGAGGCCTGCTGGCCGGGGAGCTGTTTTTT
CASSQGGLLAGELFF